This T cell receptor beta chain emerged from a study of response to subunit inactivated influenza vaccine. Findings and limits, study-wide: With each seasonal influenza vaccination, the authors suggested, few new T cells are recruited.

The CDR3 has 15 amino acids. Trimming cost V 2 bases and J 0 bases, with 10 bases left between them. This clonotype was found a few times. Its antigen is unknown. MiXCR was run by TCRdb on the RT-PCR reads, yielding one entry per CDR3 protein. The repertoire includes hundreds of thousands of distinct CDR3 sequences, approximately 14% of them detected once, and about 9.9% sits in the top ten. This chain uses TRBV12-3 or TRBV12-4 with TRBJ1-1; D is undetermined. The clonotype comes from a middle-aged man who received an inactivated influenza vaccine. Here the sequenced sample was PBMCs from blood, taken 11 to 12 days after vaccination. In DNA form, the CDR3 reads TGTGCCAGCAGTTTACAGAGTGGGGTGAACACTGAAGCTTTCTTT. This codes for CASSLQSGVNTEAFF.